This TCR beta chain was found in a study of cytomegalovirus exposure and HLA in healthy donors. Study-wide points: Association with HLA alleles at 0.05 false discovery rate was found for approximately 18,000 TCR beta sequences in a later analysis.

Comment on this clone: Its antigen is unidentified.

Primers included in the PCR were 60 Vbeta and 13 Jbeta primers. Profiled with immunoSEQ multiplex PCR; TCRdb holds only in-frame clones, not every one. The sample lists about 98,000 clones, 70% to 80% occurring once. The donors, nominally healthy at sampling, likely had unrecorded immune exposures. Germline V CDR1 and CDR2: SGHVS, FNYEAQ. The V segment lost 1 base and the J segment 8 bases; nucleotides outside the gene matches: 5. This CDR3 is 15 amino acids long. Specimen: PBMCs. The origin of this receptor is a man aged 55 to 69 in good health and CMV-seropositive. V gene TRBV7-6 combines with J gene TRBJ2-3; TRBD1 matches at 11 bases. CDR3 sequence: CASSLEDRGPVTQYF. In DNA form, the CDR3 reads TGTGCCAGCAGCTTAGAGGACAGGGGGCCGGTTACGCAGTATTTT.